This T cell receptor (beta chain) derives from a study of T cells in Graves' hyperthyroidism and ophthalmopathy. This clonotype occurred many times. CDR3 length: 18 residues. Germline V CDR1 and CDR2: MNHEY, SVGEGT. With 6 bases clipped from V and 3 bases from J, the junction kept 16 bases outside the gene matches. TCR beta CDR3 regions were amplified from RNA transcripts. The HTBI set primed first-round TCR CDR3 RT-PCR. TCRdb ran MiXCR on the multiplex PCR reads and lists one entry per CDR3 protein. This sample has hundreds of thousands of distinct CDR3 sequences, with less than 25% found just once. The rearrangement links TRBV6-2 or TRBV6-3 to TRBJ1-2; 10 nucleotides line up with TRBD1. The sequenced sample consisted of blood. This receptor was taken from a woman in her thirties with Graves' ophthalmopathy. The CDR3 DNA reads TGTGCCAGCAGCCCAGGGGGACAGGGGACTCGACTACACTATGGCTACACCTTC. As protein: CASSPGGQGTRLHYGYTF.